This TCR beta chain was captured in a study of T cells in Graves' hyperthyroidism and ophthalmopathy. From RNA transcripts, TCR beta CDR3 regions were amplified. TCR CDR3 regions were first amplified by RT-PCR with HTBI primers. TCRdb re-called the multiplex PCR reads through MiXCR, storing one row per CDR3 protein. Altogether 250,000 to 300,000 distinct CDR3 sequences are present, roughly 19% being singletons, with the ten largest covering under 45%. This clonotype has ten or more counts. Germline-derived CDR1 and CDR2 are MNHEY and SMNVEV (reference sequence). This CDR3 is 14 amino acids long. V was clipped by 6 bases and J by 3 bases, with 14 bases between them.

Sequenced sample: blood. The chain is built from TRBV27 and TRBJ1-2, with D possibly being TRBD1 (6 bases). This receptor was identified in a man in his fifties with Graves' ophthalmopathy. The CDR3 region has the DNA TGTGCCAGCAGAACCGGGGGGCTCGACTATGGCTACACCTTC. This translates into CASRTGGLDYGYTF.